This TCR beta chain appears in the sequencing data of a study of shared clonotypes between healthy human individuals (TCRdb year 2020). At the level of the whole study: The cohort comprised a couple of women and a few men aged 18 to 49 years. To increase sequencing depth and limit assay-specific biases, different laboratories used diverse techniques to prepare libraries and sequence TCR repertoires. Each donor's leukapheresis produced roughly between about 0.9 and 9.5 billion PBMCs. To estimate repertoire size and how much clonotypes are shared between individuals, the study performed deep sequencing of blood TCR repertoires from 4 to 6 healthy adults.

TCR CDR3 regions were amplified from genomic DNA by multiplex PCR using the deep immunoSEQ assay. Extracted genomic DNA from each cell subset was distributed evenly across all wells of several immunoSEQ 96-well plates, and each plate was treated as a replicate. For unsorted PBMC, 300 to 350 ng genomic DNA, equal to 30,000 or so T cell genomes, was loaded into each replicate PCR. Ten immunoSEQ deep assay plates were used to sequence the unsorted PBMC genomic DNA. Purified libraries were quantified with a Qubit 3.0 fluorometer, sized on a Bioanalyzer 2100, and re-quantified with the KAPA Library Quantification kit. Every immunoSEQ 96-well plate was sequenced on a dedicated single-read 150-cycle Illumina NextSeq 550 flow cell. The authors' analysis ran thus. Because only junctional sequences without quality scores were contained in the immunoSEQ output, filtering matching that applied to full-length reads could not be performed. Sequences were annotated with PyIR, a Python wrapper for IgBLAST v1.9, using IMGT germline references to assign V/J genes and CDR3. Reads were removed for weak V/J assignments (E-value above 1e-6), missing CDR3, stop codons, out-of-frame junctions, or ambiguous translated residues. A V3J clonotype was defined by an identical inferred V gene, J gene, and CDR3 amino acid sequence. To compute the percentage overlap between repertoires, the number of shared unique clonotypes was divided by the size of the smaller repertoire. Richness of each repertoire was evaluated using RTK rarefaction, the Chao1 estimator, and Recon v2.1 estimates of unobserved clonotypes. The source is immuneACCESS, and TCRdb retained only in-frame sequences with V and J called. Part of the clones is not carried over; for the studies checked, unresolved V genes explain less than half of this, and the remainder is unexplained. From that table come the V and J calls and clone size; the DNA was used to work out D and trimming. This sample is represented by around 480,000 clones; almost 80% of them were singletons. The top ten constitute 12% of the sample.

Donors were healthy HIV-negative adults with no recently reported acute infections or vaccinations. All donors were Caucasian adults living in Nashville, Tennessee, USA. For unsorted samples, around 85 million PBMCs were counted, and genomic DNA was extracted using the QIAamp DNA Blood Mini kit. Blood was obtained by leukapheresis, after which PBMCs were separated by Ficoll-Histopaque density gradient centrifugation and cryopreserved in liquid nitrogen vapor phase. This clone was counted a single time. It lacks a known antigen. No per-base quality is available; no much larger clone lies one base away. The paper as a whole reports these results and caveats: Sampling was limited to blood, and TCR repertoires in tissue likely differ from TCR repertoires in blood. Based on pairwise subsampling, the degree of clonotype sharing among donors was expected to be affected by sequencing depth. The small number of donors limited the genetic and exposure-history diversity represented.

V loses 0 bases at its end and J loses 6 bases; junction bases beyond the gene matches: 2. CDR1 and CDR2, looked up from the germline V gene (reference sequence), are SGHNT and YYREEE. The CDR3 contains 15 residues, cysteine and phenylalanine counted. Kept here is only the CDR3 DNA, which spans 45 bases and is read in frame from base 1. The material sequenced was PBMCs. Recombination joined TRBV5-4 with TRBJ2-2; the central 10 bases match TRBD2. This TCR came from a woman in her 40s in good health. Some clones in this sample may be carry-over from other donors' samples. In nucleotides, the sequence is TGTGCCAGCAGCTTGGAGACTAGCGGGTCCGGGGAGCTGTTTTTT. Its amino acids are CASSLETSGSGELFF.